This T cell receptor (beta chain) stems from a study of shared clonotypes between healthy human individuals. TCRdb's copy holds only in-frame clones and misses some; the assay was immunoSEQ multiplex PCR. The sample includes under 2,000,000 clones, about 94% of them seen just once. This clone was seen a single time. The naive CD8 population came from CD45RO-negative cells selected for CCR7, without terminally differentiated effector memory CD45RA+ cells. This CDR3 has 15 amino acids. Germline V gene sequence: CDR1 MGHRA, CDR2 YSYEKL. The junction had 6 bases not matched to a gene; V was cut back by 2 bases and J by 2 bases.

The origin of this receptor is a man between 18 and 29 years old in good health. The material sequenced was naive CD8+ T cells sorted from blood. The chain has TRBV4-1 and TRBJ2-7, with 7 nucleotides matching TRBD2. CDR3 DNA: TGCGCCAGCAGCCAAAGCGGGACTATAACCTACGAGCAGTACTTC. Translated: CASSQSGTITYEQYF.